These 10 T cell receptor beta chains were all obtained from the same sample, sequenced in a study of vaccination effects on CD4 cells after COVID-19. Their recognized antigens are unknown. The authors isolated CD4+ T cells after around 11 days of culture. Every participant took two doses of the BNT162b2 or mRNA-1273 vaccine. Using immunoSEQ multiplex PCR, the repertoire was profiled, and TCRdb retains in-frame clones only, with some absent. The sample holds tens of thousands of clones, 65% to 80% seen once. The material sequenced was CD4+ T cells from PBMCs cultured without peptide, taken after COVID-19 vaccination. Source of these receptors: a human donor who received a COVID-19 vaccine.

V is TRBV18 and J is TRBJ2-5; D uncertain. The germline gives CDR1 KGHSH, CDR2 LQKENI. The CDR3 totals 15 residues. The V end was cut by 3 bases, the J end by 2 bases, with 13 bases between. The DNA of the CDR3 is TGTGCCAGCTCACCCTCGACCGCCCTACAAGAGACCCAGTACTTC. Protein product: CASSPSTALQETQYF.

By share, this clone ranks as medium-sized. V and J are TRBV21-1 and TRBJ1-4; the DNA was not compared with TRBD1, the D call given in the table. TRBV21-1 is tagged as a pseudogene. This CDR3 region has 15 residues. CDR3 in amino acids: CASSAHRAYLEKLFF. The CDR3 DNA reads as TGTGCCAGCAGCGCACACAGGGCATACCTTGAAAAACTGTTTTTT.

V and J are TRBV2 and TRBJ2-2; D remains ambiguous. V lost 1 base to trimming and J lost 0 bases, with 9 bases between them. This CDR3 comprises 16 residues. From germline, CDR1 is SNHLY and CDR2 FYNNEI. The CDR3 here is CASSEEGPTNTGELFF. The CDR3, as DNA: TGTGCCAGCAGTGAAGAAGGACCGACGAACACCGGGGAGCTGTTTTTT.

The chain carries TRBV10-1 and TRBJ1-3; perhaps TRBD1 as D (6 bases). Between the trimmed V and J ends, which lost 8 bases and 1 base, there was a span of 18 bases. Germline CDR1 and CDR2: WNHNN and SYGVQD (reference sequence). The CDR3 covers 16 residues. The CDR3 region has the DNA TGCGCCAGCTCCCCCCCGGGGGGGCGTTCTGGAAACACCATATATTTT. Translation: CASSPPGGRSGNTIYF.

The J gene is TRBJ1-4, the V gene TRBV2; D gene unclear. Germline-derived CDR1 and CDR2 are SNHLY and FYNNEI. Between the trimmed V and J ends, which lost 6 bases and 7 bases, there was a span of 6 bases. CDR3 length: 11 amino acids. The CDR3 loop is CASRELEKLFF. DNA of the CDR3: TGTGCCAGCAGGGAACTTGAAAAACTGTTTTTT.

The gene calls are TRBV2 and TRBJ2-4; D call uncertain. Between the trimmed V and J ends, which lost 6 bases and 5 bases, there was a span of 2 bases. The CDR3 is made up of 10 amino acids. The germline V gene encodes CDR1 SNHLY and CDR2 FYNNEI. The CDR3: CASRENIQYF. The CDR3 DNA follows: TGTGCCAGCAGGGAAAACATTCAGTACTTC.

The chain combines TRBV4-1 with TRBJ2-2; 8 bases fit TRBD2. Germline V CDR1 and CDR2: MGHRA, YSYEKL. V shed 4 bases, J shed 4 bases, and the junction held 8 bases outside the gene matches. The CDR3 spans 16 residues. CDR3 DNA sequence: TGCGCCAGCAGCCCGCGAAGCGGGGGTAGCACCGGGGAGCTGTTTTTT. Translation: CASSPRSGGSTGELFF.

This clone was observed a handful of times. The chain joins TRBV10-3 to TRBJ1-2, with TRBD1 matching 7 bases. The CDR3 consists of 14 residues. The V gene end was trimmed by 0 bases and the J gene end by 7 bases; junction bases not matched to a gene: 5. The V gene's germline CDR1 is ENHRY and CDR2 SYGVKD. The CDR3 DNA follows: TGTGCCATCAGTGAGTCAGGGGGCGACGCTGGCTACACCTTC. Translated, it gives CAISESGGDAGYTF.

The rearrangement joins TRBV7-8 to TRBJ2-5; D may be TRBD2 (7 bases). Germline-derived CDR1 and CDR2 are SGHVS and FQNEAQ. The CDR3 spans 14 residues. With 7 bases removed from V and 4 bases from J, the gap between germline ends came to 16 bases. CDR3 nucleotides: TGTGCCAGCACACGTGCGGGGGCGGGAGAGACCCAGTACTTC. Amino acids: CASTRAGAGETQYF.

The V gene is TRBV5-1, the J gene TRBJ1-2; 7 nucleotides line up with TRBD1. CDR1 and CDR2 (germline): SGHRS, YFSETQ. CDR3 length equals 15 residues. After removal of 2 bases from V and 5 bases from J, the junction contained 9 bases not matched to a gene. The CDR3 protein is CASSFSPGQTYGYTF. The CDR3 DNA reads TGCGCCAGCAGCTTCTCTCCGGGACAGACTTATGGCTACACCTTC.